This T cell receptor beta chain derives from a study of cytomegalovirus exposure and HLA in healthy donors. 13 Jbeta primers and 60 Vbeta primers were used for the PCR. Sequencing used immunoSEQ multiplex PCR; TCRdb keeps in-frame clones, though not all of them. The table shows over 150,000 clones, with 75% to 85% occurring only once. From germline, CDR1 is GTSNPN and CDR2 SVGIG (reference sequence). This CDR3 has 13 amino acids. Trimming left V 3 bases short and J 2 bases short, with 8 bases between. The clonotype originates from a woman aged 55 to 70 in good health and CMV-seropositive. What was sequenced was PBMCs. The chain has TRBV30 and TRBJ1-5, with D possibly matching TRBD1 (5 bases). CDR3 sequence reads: CAWSVGGNQPQHF. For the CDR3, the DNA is TGTGCCTGGAGCGTAGGGGGCAATCAGCCCCAGCATTTT.